These 26 T cell receptor beta chains were all obtained from the same sample, sequenced in a study of T-cell memory formation after mild COVID-19. One entry per CDR3 protein results from TCRdb running MiXCR on the 5' RACE reads. In the table there are about 300,000 distinct CDR3 sequences, 19% of which are singletons. Specimen: PBMCs or a T cell subset sorted from them (not recorded which). The receptors were sampled from a man aged 18 to 29 who had mild COVID-19 (a few samples of this study predate the infection). Cell type and time point are not known.

This clonotype was counted between two and nine times. V gene TRBV10-3 combines with J gene TRBJ2-3; 10 nucleotides match TRBD2. V was clipped by 3 bases and J by 4 bases; unmatched bases: 7. The germline CDR1 and CDR2 sequences are ENHRY and SYGVKD. The CDR3 runs to 16 residues. The CDR3 DNA follows: TGTGCCATCAGTGACCTGACTAGCGGGTCCTCAGATACGCAGTATTTT. Translation gives CAISDLTSGSSDTQYF.

This chain joins TRBV28 and TRBJ1-5, with D tentatively TRBD1 (6 bases). V lost 1 base and J 6 bases, leaving 19 bases between the germline ends. This CDR3 comprises 17 residues. The germline V gene encodes CDR1 MDHEN and CDR2 SYDVKM. CDR3 DNA sequence: TGTGCCAGCAGTTTATCGGACAGCGATACCAGGGGTCAGCCCCAGCATTTT. Its protein product is CASSLSDSDTRGQPQHF.

This clonotype was seen more than once but under ten times. The chain joins TRBV20-1 to TRBJ2-2; 10 bases are a match to TRBD1. Unmatched junction bases numbered 11, after V lost 5 bases and J lost 5 bases. The CDR3 covers 16 residues. Germline lookup yields CDR1 DFQATT and CDR2 SNEGSKA (reference sequence). The CDR3 DNA reads TGCAGTGCTCCTCGCGGGACAGGGGATCGTACCGGGGAGCTGTTTTTT. Translating gives CSAPRGTGDRTGELFF.

This clonotype was seen at least ten times. The V gene is TRBV7-2, the J gene TRBJ2-2, with D perhaps matching TRBD1 (5 bases). The V gene's germline CDR1 is SGHTA and CDR2 FQGNSA. Trimming shortened V by 4 bases and J by 5 bases, and 8 bases separated the two germline ends. The CDR3 has 13 residues. CDR3 sequence reads: CASSSQGTGELFF. CDR3 bases: TGTGCCAGCAGCTCTCAGGGAACCGGGGAGCTGTTTTTT. The whole variable domain, filled in from reference TRBV7-2 and TRBJ2-2, reads GAGVSQSPSNKVTEKGKDVELRCDPISGHTALYWYRQSLGQGLEFLIYFQGNSAPDKSGLPSDRFSAERTGGSVSTLTIQRTQQEDSAVYLCASSSQGTGELFFGEGSRLTVL.

This clonotype was seen a handful of times. This chain joins TRBV12-3 or TRBV12-4 and TRBJ2-7; no reliable D call. V lost 5 bases to trimming and J lost 6 bases, with 17 bases between them. The CDR3 consists of 14 residues. The chain's CDR3 is CASSPGHASGEQYF. The CDR3 nucleotides read TGTGCCAGCAGTCCAGGTCATGCATCCGGCGAGCAGTACTTC.

This chain links TRBV5-1 with TRBJ1-3; 9 nucleotides match TRBD1. The length of the CDR3 is 15 residues. The germline gives CDR1 SGHRS, CDR2 YFSETQ. Losses at the gene ends were 4 bases for V and 4 bases for J; bases not matched to a gene: 6. The CDR3 bases are TGCGCCAGCAGCCCCGGGACAGGGACCGGAAACACCATATATTTT. As protein: CASSPGTGTGNTIYF.

CDR3 region: CASTPTGAPGELFF. The CDR3 DNA is TGTGCCAGCACCCCCACAGGGGCGCCCGGGGAGCTGTTTTTT. The V call is TRBV12-3 or TRBV12-4, the J call TRBJ2-2; 7 bases agree with TRBD1. V lost 7 bases to trimming and J lost 6 bases; unmatched junction nucleotides: 8. The CDR3 covers 14 residues.

This clonotype was observed a handful of times. CDR3 coding DNA: TGCGCCAGCAGCCAAGTCGGAAACAGGATCAATCAGCCCCAGCATTTT. Its translation: CASSQVGNRINQPQHF. The chain couples TRBV4-1 to TRBJ1-5; possibly TRBD1 for D (5 bases). Deletions cut 1 base from V and 3 bases from J, with 13 bases between. Germline loops: CDR1 MGHRA, CDR2 YSYEKL. The CDR3 is 16 residues long.

The V call is TRBV5-4, the J call TRBJ2-3; no firm D call. V shed 0 bases and J shed 7 bases, with 9 bases lying between them. The CDR3 extends over 13 amino acids. The germline V gene has CDR1 SGHNT and CDR2 YYREEE (reference sequence). CDR3 region: CASSLVGAHTQYF. The CDR3 DNA follows: TGTGCCAGCAGCTTGGTGGGTGCGCATACGCAGTATTTT. The full variable domain, rest sourced from reference TRBV5-4 and TRBJ2-3, is ETGVTQSPTHLIKTRGQQVTLRCSSQSGHNTVSWYQQALGQGPQFIFQYYREEENGRGNFPPRFSGLQFPNYSSELNVNALELDDSALYLCASSLVGAHTQYFGPGTRLTVL.

This clonotype was counted a few times. This chain links TRBV5-1 with TRBJ2-7; 7 bases fit TRBD2. This CDR3 is built from 16 residues. V lost 4 bases and J lost 2; bases outside the gene matches: 12. Germline assignment: CDR1 SGHRS and CDR2 YFSETQ. The CDR3 region has the DNA TGCGCCAGCAGCATCAAGGCCGGGGGGTCTCCCTACGAGCAGTACTTC. Translation gives CASSIKAGGSPYEQYF.

This sequence joins TRBV11-2 and TRBJ1-6; 7 bases match TRBD1. CDR1 and CDR2 (germline): SGHAT, FQNNGV. Unmatched junction bases numbered 7, after V lost 5 bases and J lost 9 bases. The CDR3 extends over 14 amino acids. CDR3 loop: CASSKGAGASPLHF. In DNA form, the CDR3 reads TGTGCCAGCAGCAAGGGGGCGGGCGCTTCACCCCTCCACTTT.

This clonotype has only a few counts. The chain carries TRBV7-2 and TRBJ1-1; maybe TRBD1 (6 bases). The germline CDR1 and CDR2 sequences are SGHTA and FQGNSA. The CDR3 sequence is 14 residues long. V was pared by 5 bases and J by 4 bases, with 14 bases between. CDR3 residues: CASSQLDSRTEAFF. The CDR3 bases are TGTGCCAGCAGCCAATTGGACAGCCGCACTGAAGCTTTCTTT. The whole variable domain, filled in from reference TRBV7-2 and TRBJ1-1, reads GAGVSQSPSNKVTEKGKDVELRCDPISGHTALYWYRQSLGQGLEFLIYFQGNSAPDKSGLPSDRFSAERTGGSVSTLTIQRTQQEDSAVYLCASSQLDSRTEAFFGQGTRLTVV.

This chain joins TRBV6-5 and TRBJ2-7; D might be TRBD1 (5 bases). V was pared by 8 bases and J by 4 bases, with 12 bases between. This CDR3 is 12 amino acids long. The germline V gene has CDR1 MNHEY and CDR2 SVGAGI. The CDR3: CASGKGAYEQYV. The CDR3 DNA follows: TGTGCCAGCGGTAAAGGGGCGTACGAGCAGTACGTC.

This clonotype occurred many times. The chain recombines TRBV6-5 with TRBJ2-3; no reliable D call. This CDR3 is 12 amino acids long. The germline V gene has CDR1 MNHEY and CDR2 SVGAGI. With 7 bases removed from V and 7 bases from J, the gap between germline ends came to 12 bases. The CDR3 region is CASKSRYNTQYF. CDR3 coding DNA: TGTGCCAGCAAGAGCAGATACAATACGCAGTATTTT.

This chain uses TRBV6-5 with TRBJ1-1, with D hard to call. This CDR3 is built from 15 residues. Trimming took off 0 bases at V and 7 bases at J, with 15 bases between the two ends. Germline V lookup: CDR1 MNHEY, CDR2 SVGAGI. The CDR3 reads CASSYSMWATGEAFF. CDR3 nucleotide sequence: TGTGCCAGCAGTTACTCGATGTGGGCAACTGGTGAAGCTTTCTTT.

This clonotype was observed a single time. This CDR3 is CASIHGQGNTEAFF. CDR3 DNA: TGTGCCAGCATCCATGGACAGGGGAACACTGAAGCTTTCTTT. The V and J genes are TRBV16 and TRBJ1-1, with TRBD1 identical over 8 bases. J lost 1 base, V lost 7 bases, and 5 bases had no gene match. CDR1 is KGHSY, CDR2 FQNENV, per germline. CDR3 length: 14 amino acids.

Ten or more counts support this clonotype. The genes are TRBV7-2 and TRBJ2-5; 10 bases map to TRBD2. The CDR3 contains 15 residues. The junction had 9 bases not matched to a gene; V was cut back by 6 bases and J by 5 bases. Per germline, CDR1 SGHTA and CDR2 FQGNSA. The CDR3 DNA sequence: TGTGCCAGCAGTTTGAGCGGGGGGGCTCGGGAGACCCAGTACTTC. Amino acids: CASSLSGGARETQYF.

The rearrangement uses TRBV15 and TRBJ1-2; D gene unclear. Germline values: CDR1 LNHNV, CDR2 YYDKDF (reference sequence). Trimming left V 1 base short and J 8 bases short, with 8 bases between. The CDR3 extends over 12 amino acids. The CDR3 DNA sequence: TGTGCCACCAGCAGAGGCCCCCGCGGCTACACCTTC. Its protein is CATSRGPRGYTF. The full variable domain, completed using reference TRBV15 and TRBJ1-2, is DAMVIQNPRYQVTQFGKPVTLSCSQTLNHNVMYWYQQKSSQAPKLLFHYYDKDFNNEADTPDNFQSRRPNTSFCFLDIRSPGLGDTAMYLCATSRGPRGYTFGSGTRLTVV.

The chain's CDR3 is CASSLLGESSYEQYF. CDR3 coding DNA: TGTGCCAGCAGCTTGCTCGGGGAGAGCTCCTACGAGCAGTACTTC. The chain joins TRBV5-5 to TRBJ2-7; D is perhaps TRBD2 (5 bases). The germline CDR1 and CDR2 sequences are SGHKS and YYEKEE (reference sequence). Trimming shortened V by 1 base and J by 0 bases, and 11 bases separated the two germline ends. The CDR3 is 15 amino acids.

The chain combines TRBV15 with TRBJ1-3; 7 nucleotides align to TRBD1. V shed 11 bases, J shed 2 bases, and the junction held 12 bases outside the gene matches. Germline V gene lookup returns CDR1 LNHNV and CDR2 YYDKDF (reference sequence). This CDR3 contains 15 residues. The CDR3 region has the DNA TGTGCCTCCTCCACCGACAGGGTAACTGGAAACACCATATATTTT. This gives the protein CASSTDRVTGNTIYF.

The chain recombines TRBV18 with TRBJ2-7; 9 bases align to TRBD1. The V segment lost 6 bases and the J segment 3 bases; nucleotides outside the gene matches: 9. The germline gives CDR1 KGHSH, CDR2 LQKENI. The CDR3 has 15 residues. This CDR3 is CASSQGTGINYEQYV. CDR3 in DNA: TGTGCCAGCTCTCAGGGGACAGGGATTAACTACGAGCAGTACGTC.

This clonotype has just a few counts. CDR3 DNA: TGCAGTGCTAGGTTCGGGGACAATGAGCAGTTCTTC. Translated, it gives CSARFGDNEQFF. This rearrangement joins TRBV20-1 to TRBJ2-1, with a weak D call TRBD2 (5 bases). This CDR3 is built from 12 residues. Germline V gene sequence: CDR1 DFQATT, CDR2 SNEGSKA (reference sequence). Between the trimmed V and J ends, which lost 3 bases and 5 bases, there was a span of 8 bases.

The chain recombines TRBV5-1 with TRBJ2-3; 12 bases are shared with TRBD2. Trimming took 2 bases from V and 6 from J; bases not matched to a gene: 7. The CDR3 extends over 16 amino acids. Looked up from germline, CDR1 is SGHRS and CDR2 is YFSETQ. CDR3 loop: CASSLGLAGSSDTQYF. The CDR3 DNA follows: TGCGCCAGCAGCTTAGGACTAGCGGGGAGTTCGGATACGCAGTATTTT.

The V and J genes are TRBV3-1 and TRBJ2-2; D gene unclear. Germline lookup yields CDR1 LGHDT and CDR2 YNNKEL (reference sequence). V was cut by 3 bases and J by 5 bases, with 7 bases left in between. CDR3 length: 13 amino acids. CDR3 amino acids: CASSQPLTGELFF. The CDR3 bases are TGTGCCAGCAGCCAGCCTTTGACCGGGGAGCTGTTTTTT.

In its sample, this clonotype was seen a few times. This rearrangement joins TRBV20-1 to TRBJ1-5, with a weak D call TRBD1 (5 bases). Trimming cost V 1 base and J 9 bases, with 10 bases left between them. CDR1 is DFQATT, CDR2 SNEGSKA, per germline (reference sequence). The CDR3 consists of 12 residues. DNA of the CDR3: TGCAGTGCTAGAGGGGGGACCGGGCCCCAGCATTTT. Translating gives CSARGGTGPQHF.

The chain combines TRBV5-6 with TRBJ2-5; TRBD2 matches at 11 bases. V lost 4 bases and J lost 7; bases outside the gene matches: 18. The CDR3 totals 18 residues. The germline V gene encodes CDR1 SGHDT and CDR2 YYEEEE. CDR3: CASSPASGGPVLEGTQYF. For the CDR3, the DNA is TGTGCCAGCAGCCCCGCTAGCGGGGGGCCGGTGTTGGAGGGGACCCAGTACTTC.